This T cell receptor beta chain comes out of a study of stem cell transplantation in POMP-related autoinflammatory disease. Prominent immunodeficiency with autoinflammation defined PRAID. There are 13 residues in the CDR3. V was pared by 2 bases and J by 10 bases, with 14 bases between. Germline CDR1 reads SNHLY; CDR2 reads FYNNEI. Some clones are missing from TCRdb's copy, which holds only in-frame ones; the method was immunoSEQ multiplex PCR. This table holds 30,000 or so clones, around nine tenths found once. The sequenced sample was CD4+ T cells from PBMCs, obtained before stem cell transplantation. This chain connects TRBV2 to TRBJ1-1, with D unclear. This sequence was found in a human donor with POMP-related autoinflammation and immune dysregulation (PRAID). Here the CDR3 reads CASSERSPLGAFF. The CDR3, as DNA: TGTGCCAGCAGTGAACGGTCCCCTCTCGGAGCTTTCTTT.